These 22 T cell receptor beta chains were all obtained from the same sample, sequenced in a study of shared clonotypes between healthy human individuals. In the naive CD8 group, cells lacked CD45RO and were positively selected for CCR7, so terminally differentiated effector memory CD45RA+ cells were left out. Data came from immunoSEQ multiplex PCR; TCRdb stores just in-frame clones and leaves some out. The sample yields around 1.9 million clones, about 92% seen once. The source material was naive CD8+ T cells from PBMCs. These receptors came from a man between 18 and 29 years old in good health. Some clones in this sample may be carry-over from other donors' samples.

The rearrangement joins TRBV7-6 to TRBJ2-1; 16 bases line up with TRBD2. The CDR3 covers 19 residues. The germline gives CDR1 SGHVS, CDR2 FNYEAQ. J was trimmed by 8 bases and V by 1 base; bases with no gene match: 11. The CDR3 DNA sequence: TGTGCCAGCAGCTTAGAGGGACTAGCGGGAGGGCCCAGCACAGATGAGCAGTTCTTC. It yields the protein CASSLEGLAGGPSTDEQFF. Filled out from reference TRBV7-6 and TRBJ2-1, the complete variable domain reads GAGVSQSPRYKVTKRGQDVALRCDPISGHVSLYWYRQALGQGPEFLTYFNYEAQQDKSGLPNDRFSAERPEGSISTLTIQRTEQRDSAMYRCASSLEGLAGGPSTDEQFFGPGTRLTVL.

The CDR3 protein is CASSLRADTEAFF. The CDR3 region has the DNA TGTGCCAGCAGTTTAAGGGCAGACACTGAAGCTTTCTTT. V and J are TRBV27 and TRBJ1-1; the D is unclear. Looked up from germline, CDR1 is MNHEY and CDR2 is SMNVEV (reference sequence). This CDR3 spans 13 amino acids. V dropped 2 bases and J dropped 3 bases, with 7 bases sitting between them.

The V and J genes are TRBV4-1 and TRBJ2-1; a weak D match, TRBD1 (5 bases). From germline, CDR1 is MGHRA and CDR2 YSYEKL. CDR3 length equals 15 residues. Trimming pared 0 bases from V and 9 bases from J, leaving 15 bases between. In DNA, the CDR3 is TGCGCCAGCAGCCAAGAAATGGGGCTAGTTGGTGAGCAGTTCTTC. Translating it yields CASSQEMGLVGEQFF.

This chain links TRBV7-8 with TRBJ2-3; TRBD2 matches 11 bases. Losses at the gene ends were 0 bases for V and 4 bases for J; bases not matched to a gene: 3. Germline V lookup: CDR1 SGHVS, CDR2 FQNEAQ. The CDR3 extends over 16 amino acids. For the CDR3, the DNA is TGTGCCAGCAGCTTAGCACTAGCGGGAGCCCCAGATACGCAGTATTTT. Protein sequence: CASSLALAGAPDTQYF.

About this clone: The same CDR3 can be traced to other DNA sequences in this sample. The rearrangement joins TRBV9 to TRBJ2-1; D remains ambiguous. In germline, CDR1 is SGDLS, CDR2 YYNGEE. V lost 4 bases, J lost 4 bases, and 12 bases lay in between. The length of the CDR3 is 14 residues. DNA of the CDR3: TGTGCCAGCAGCCCAGGAACACGGTACAATGAGCAGTTCTTC. Amino acids: CASSPGTRYNEQFF.

This clone showed up just once. The genes are TRBV11-2 and TRBJ2-1; D is possibly TRBD2 (6 bases). The CDR3 is made up of 13 amino acids. V lost 7 bases and J 10 bases, leaving 17 bases between the germline ends. Germline V gene sequence: CDR1 SGHAT, CDR2 FQNNGV. CDR3 bases: TGTGCCAGCACCCTCCTTGGAGGGCGGGAGCAGTTCTTC. This codes for CASTLLGGREQFF.

The chain combines TRBV5-6 with TRBJ2-7, with D perhaps matching TRBD2 (5 bases). The CDR3 totals 13 residues. CDR1 is SGHDT and CDR2 is YYEEEE in the germline V gene. The germline V and J ends were trimmed by 4 bases and 6 bases, with 14 bases remaining between them. The CDR3 region is CASSTRRGLEQYF. Written as DNA, the CDR3 is TGTGCCAGCAGCACCCGACGAGGGCTCGAGCAGTACTTC.

This chain links TRBV15 with TRBJ2-2, with 7 bases matching TRBD1. This CDR3 contains 16 residues. Germline loops: CDR1 LNHNV, CDR2 YYDKDF (reference sequence). The V and J ends lost 5 bases and 0 bases, in that order; junction bases with no gene match: 6. CDR3 nucleotides: TGTGCCACCAGCCTCCGGGACAGCCCGAACACCGGGGAGCTGTTTTTT. Its protein product is CATSLRDSPNTGELFF.

The count of this clone is one. The gene calls are TRBV9 and TRBJ2-2; maybe TRBD1 (6 bases). The CDR3 consists of 16 residues. The germline V gene encodes CDR1 SGDLS and CDR2 YYNGEE. V was pared by 0 bases and J by 2 bases, with 11 bases between. The DNA of the CDR3 is TGTGCCAGCAGCGTAGGAGACAGGCATAACACCGGGGAGCTGTTTTTT. Protein: CASSVGDRHNTGELFF.

The chain links TRBV19 to TRBJ2-1; possible D gene TRBD2, 6 bases. The germline V and J ends were trimmed by 5 bases and 8 bases, with 16 bases remaining between them. CDR1 is LNHDA and CDR2 is SQIVND in the germline V gene (reference sequence). The CDR3 runs 14 residues. The CDR3 region has the DNA TGTGCCAGTAGTTACACCGGGAGCGGCTATGAGCAGTTCTTC. It codes for CASSYTGSGYEQFF. The entire variable domain, with the rest obtained from reference TRBV19 and TRBJ2-1, is as follows: DGGITQSPKYLFRKEGQNVTLSCEQNLNHDAMYWYRQDPGQGLRLIYYSQIVNDFQKGDIAEGYSVSREKKESFPLTVTSAQKNPTAFYLCASSYTGSGYEQFFGPGTRLTVL.

This clone showed up just once. The V and J genes are TRBV14 and TRBJ2-7, with D perhaps TRBD1 (5 bases). V shed 10 bases and J shed 2 bases, with 9 bases lying between them. CDR1 is SGHDN, CDR2 FVKESK, per germline. The CDR3 spans 11 residues. The CDR3 region is CATGPPYEQYF. The CDR3 DNA reads as TGTGCCACAGGGCCGCCCTACGAGCAGTACTTC.

This chain connects TRBV2 to TRBJ2-7, with TRBD2 matching over 10 bases. Looked up from germline, CDR1 is SNHLY and CDR2 is FYNNEI. The CDR3 contains 17 residues. The V and J ends lost 0 bases and 3 bases, in that order; junction bases with no gene match: 8. CDR3 sequence reads: CASSEALRLAGVYEQYF. The CDR3, as DNA: TGTGCCAGCAGTGAAGCGCTTCGGCTAGCGGGGGTCTACGAGCAGTACTTC.

The J gene is TRBJ2-1, the V gene TRBV7-9; TRBD1 matches at 9 bases. Germline lookup yields CDR1 SEHNR and CDR2 FQNEAQ (reference sequence). V shed 5 bases and J 6 bases; nucleotides not matched to a gene: 14. The CDR3 totals 17 residues. The CDR3 sequence: CASSPGTGRFPGNEQFF. CDR3 DNA sequence: TGTGCCAGCAGCCCAGGGACAGGGAGATTCCCCGGCAATGAGCAGTTCTTC.

The chain joins TRBV13 to TRBJ2-1, with 7 bases lining up with TRBD2. The CDR3 has 13 amino acids. V lost 1 base, J lost 10 bases, and 4 bases stayed unmatched. Germline CDR1 and CDR2: PRHDT and FYEKMQ (reference sequence). The CDR3 DNA sequence: TGTGCCAGCAGCTTAGCAACGGGGGGAGAGCAGTTCTTC. The encoded protein is CASSLATGGEQFF.

This clone came up once. This rearrangement joins TRBV20-1 to TRBJ2-7, with 8 bases fitting TRBD1. This CDR3 comprises 11 residues. Germline CDR1 reads DFQATT; CDR2 reads SNEGSKA (reference sequence). Unmatched junction bases numbered 2, after V lost 7 bases and J lost 3 bases. DNA for the CDR3: TGCAGTGTTACAGGGGGCTACGAGCAGTACTTC. Its translation is CSVTGGYEQYF.

The chain combines TRBV15 with TRBJ2-4, with TRBD2 identical over 8 bases. V lost 0 bases, J lost 0 bases, and 13 bases stayed unmatched. This CDR3 has 20 amino acids. CDR1 is LNHNV and CDR2 is YYDKDF in the germline V gene (reference sequence). CDR3 DNA sequence: TGTGCCACCAGCAGAGATTCTCGGCGGGAGGACCCTCTAGCCAAAAACATTCAGTACTTC. Translated, it gives CATSRDSRREDPLAKNIQYF.

J is TRBJ2-2 and V is TRBV28; D is unresolved. The germline CDR1 and CDR2 sequences are MDHEN and SYDVKM. V was pared by 3 bases and J by 3 bases, with 11 bases between. This CDR3 spans 15 amino acids. The CDR3 DNA sequence: TGTGCCAGCAGTTTCCGGGCAGTGGACACCGGGGAGCTGTTTTTT. Residues: CASSFRAVDTGELFF.

The rearrangement joins TRBV6-1 to TRBJ2-7; possibly TRBD2 for D (6 bases). The germline CDR1 and CDR2 sequences are MNHNS and SASEGT. Trimming left V 6 bases short and J 3 bases short, with 21 bases between. CDR3 length: 16 residues. The CDR3 here is CASRERGGTVGYEQYF. CDR3 nucleotide sequence: TGTGCCAGCAGGGAAAGGGGCGGGACCGTGGGCTACGAGCAGTACTTC.

The CDR3 sequence: CASSQRWRTGELFF. In DNA form, the CDR3 reads TGCGCCAGCAGCCAACGCTGGAGAACCGGGGAGCTGTTTTTT. The rearrangement joins TRBV4-3 to TRBJ2-2, with D hard to call. V dropped 2 bases and J dropped 5 bases, with 9 bases sitting between them. The germline CDR1 and CDR2 sequences are LGHNA and YSLEER. The CDR3 runs 14 residues.

This clone was recorded once. The chain carries TRBV7-6 and TRBJ2-7; 8 nucleotides align to TRBD2. The ends lost 0 bases at V and 6 bases at J; junction bases unmatched: 1. Germline V gene lookup returns CDR1 SGHVS and CDR2 FNYEAQ. CDR3 size: 13 residues. The CDR3, as DNA: TGTGCCAGCAGCTTAGCGGGACTAGTCGAGCAGTACTTC. It is translated as CASSLAGLVEQYF.

This chain uses TRBV1 with TRBJ2-7; the D call TRBD2 from the table was never checked on the DNA. TRBV1 is designated a pseudogene. This CDR3 has 14 amino acids. This CDR3 is CTSNSREGLYEQYF. The CDR3 DNA is TGCACCAGCAACTCGCGGGAGGGCCTTTACGAGCAGTACTTC.

The chain combines TRBV2 with TRBJ1-3; 7 nucleotides agree with TRBD1. Trimming at V came to 6 bases and at J to 2 bases, leaving 4 bases not matched to a gene. The germline CDR1 and CDR2 sequences are SNHLY and FYNNEI. CDR3 size: 14 residues. The DNA of the CDR3 is TGTGCCAGCAGGGGGACAGTTACTGGAAACACCATATATTTT. Its translation: CASRGTVTGNTIYF.